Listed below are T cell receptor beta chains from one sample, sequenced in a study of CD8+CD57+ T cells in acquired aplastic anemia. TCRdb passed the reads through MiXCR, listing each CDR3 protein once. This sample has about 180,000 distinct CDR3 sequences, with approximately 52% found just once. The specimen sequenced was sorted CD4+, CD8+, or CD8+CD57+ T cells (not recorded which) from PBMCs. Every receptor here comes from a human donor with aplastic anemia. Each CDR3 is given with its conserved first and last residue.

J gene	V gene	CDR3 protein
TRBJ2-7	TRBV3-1	CASSPGGLYEQYF
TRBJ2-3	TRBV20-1	CSARDLQGPTDTQYF
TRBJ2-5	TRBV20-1	CSARVPYQAGGPGETQYF
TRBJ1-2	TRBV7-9	CASSSKGGYGYTF
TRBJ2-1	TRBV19	CASSNQGWYNEQFF
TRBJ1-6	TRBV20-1	CSAGGRQSNSPLHF
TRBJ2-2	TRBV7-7	CASSRGGLAGLTGELFF
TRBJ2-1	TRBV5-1	CASSLAAGLNEQFF
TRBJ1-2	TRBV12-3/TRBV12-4	CASRGMEGYTF
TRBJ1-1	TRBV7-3	CASTYQGGNTEAFF
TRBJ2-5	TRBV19	CASSPRQGTGQEETQYF
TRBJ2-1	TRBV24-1	CATRIRDSYNEQFF
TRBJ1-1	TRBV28	CASRHGDRVAEASF
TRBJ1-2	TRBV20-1	CSAPKGGTNNYGYTF
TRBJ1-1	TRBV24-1	CATSDGALGTEAFF
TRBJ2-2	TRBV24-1	CATSDPGQGASGELFF
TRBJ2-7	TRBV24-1	CATSDGQGNYEQYF
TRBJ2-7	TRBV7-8	CASSLGIEEQYF
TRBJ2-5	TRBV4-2	CASSQGWANQETQYF
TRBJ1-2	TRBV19	CAAKDTGYTF
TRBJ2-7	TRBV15	CATSRGLGGDEQYF
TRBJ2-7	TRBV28	CASSFRNGWSREQYF
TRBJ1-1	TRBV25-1	CASSRPDSQPYVWNTEAFF
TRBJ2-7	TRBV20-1	CSAIRVYEQYF
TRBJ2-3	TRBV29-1	CSVRLAGSTDTQYF
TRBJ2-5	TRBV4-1	CASSQDITGGQETQYF
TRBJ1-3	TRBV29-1	CSVEGEISGNTIYF
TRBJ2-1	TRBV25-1	CASSEWSSGNNEQFF
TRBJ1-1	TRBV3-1	CASSQLSSVAFF
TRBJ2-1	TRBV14	CASSQTRGAGEQFF
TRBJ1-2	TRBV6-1	CASNRGRGGYTF
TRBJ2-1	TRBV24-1	CATSGGTSGRGGYNEQFF
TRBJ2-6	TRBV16	CASSQSRAAGANVLTF
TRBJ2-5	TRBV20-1	CSAPRGSGGAETQYF
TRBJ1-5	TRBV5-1	CASSARGTGLHNQPQHF
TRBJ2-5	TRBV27	CASSLYDSETQYF
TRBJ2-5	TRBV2	CASSALSGETQYF
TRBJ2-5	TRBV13	CASSSGTSGPGTQYF
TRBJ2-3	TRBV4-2	CASSPGLLAVRTDTQYF
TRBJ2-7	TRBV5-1	CASSSISGYEQYF
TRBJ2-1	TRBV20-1	CSATAWLGGGQYNEQFF
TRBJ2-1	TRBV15	CATSRETGTSGTWFF
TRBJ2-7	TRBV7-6	CASSLQNYEQYF
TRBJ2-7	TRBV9	CASSPGPGRSSYEQYF
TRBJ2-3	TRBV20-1	CSALDRNRGTDTQYF
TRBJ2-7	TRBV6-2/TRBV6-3	CASSPRLAGVEQHF
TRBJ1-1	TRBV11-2	CASSPRDWNTGAFF
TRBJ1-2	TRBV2	CASNTGGGYTF
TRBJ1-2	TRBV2	CASTVVIKTGGYGYTF
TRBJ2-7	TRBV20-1	CSARRFGHLRPYEQYF
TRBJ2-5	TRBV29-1	CSVGKGLAGVGETQYF
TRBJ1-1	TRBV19	CASSFLNTEAFF
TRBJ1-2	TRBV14	CASSHSTGSSYGYTF
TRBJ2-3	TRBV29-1	CSYDGGEQYF
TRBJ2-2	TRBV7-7	CIGDRANTGELFF